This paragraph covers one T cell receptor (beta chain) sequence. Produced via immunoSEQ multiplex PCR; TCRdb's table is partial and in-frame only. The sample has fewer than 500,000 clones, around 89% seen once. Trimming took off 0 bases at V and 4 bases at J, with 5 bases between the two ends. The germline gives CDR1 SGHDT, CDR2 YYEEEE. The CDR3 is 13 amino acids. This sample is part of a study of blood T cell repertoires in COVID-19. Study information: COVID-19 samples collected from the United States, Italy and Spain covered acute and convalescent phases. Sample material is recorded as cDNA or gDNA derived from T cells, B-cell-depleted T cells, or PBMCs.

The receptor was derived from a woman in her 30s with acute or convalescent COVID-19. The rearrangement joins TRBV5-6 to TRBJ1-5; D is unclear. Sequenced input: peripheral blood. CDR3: CASSLDNNQPQHF. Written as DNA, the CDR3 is TGTGCCAGCAGCTTGGACAATAATCAGCCCCAGCATTTT.